One sample yielded the 24 T cell receptor beta chains listed below, sequenced in a study of T cells in Graves' hyperthyroidism and ophthalmopathy. RNA transcripts provided the source from which TCR beta CDR3 regions were amplified. The primer set for the first-round RT-PCR of the TCR CDR3 was HTBI. TCRdb itself ran the multiplex PCR reads through MiXCR, one entry per CDR3 protein. The sample records 500,000 to 750,000 distinct CDR3 sequences, roughly 14% being singletons. Sequenced: blood. The receptors were gathered from a woman younger than 45 with Graves' hyperthyroidism.

The rearrangement joins TRBV3-1 to TRBJ2-1, with 12 bases fitting TRBD2. Trimming took 2 bases from V and 14 from J; bases not matched to a gene: 7. The germline V gene has CDR1 LGHDT and CDR2 YNNKEL (reference sequence). This CDR3 has 14 residues. Here the CDR3 DNA reads TGTGCCAGCAGCCAACGGTTGGCTAGCGGGGGGGAGTTCTTC. It specifies CASSQRLASGGEFF.

The CDR3 DNA follows: TGTGCCAGCAGCCCGACGACAGGGCTGGAGCTGTTTTTT. Protein: CASSPTTGLELFF. The chain links TRBV7-9 to TRBJ2-2; TRBD1 aligns across 7 bases. This CDR3 contains 13 residues. Germline CDR1 SEHNR, CDR2 FQNEAQ (reference sequence). Trimming cost V 5 bases and J 10 bases; bases outside gene matches: 7.

This clonotype appeared a few times. This chain uses TRBV29-1 with TRBJ1-5; 8 nucleotides agree with TRBD1. Germline CDR1 reads SQVTM; CDR2 reads ANQGSEA. V shed 4 bases and J 2 bases; nucleotides not matched to a gene: 4. This CDR3 contains 14 residues. CDR3 protein: CSVAGGRGNQPQHF. In DNA form, the CDR3 reads TGCAGCGTTGCAGGGGGCCGCGGCAATCAGCCCCAGCATTTT.

The sample holds a few counts of this clonotype. V gene TRBV6-1 combines with J gene TRBJ2-1, with 9 bases identical to TRBD2. CDR3 length: 15 residues. Germline V gene lookup returns CDR1 MNHNS and CDR2 SASEGT. The V gene end was trimmed by 7 bases and the J gene end by 1 base; junction bases not matched to a gene: 5. The CDR3 DNA reads as TGTGCCAGCACGGATCTAGCGGGGTCCTACAATGAGCAGTTCTTC. This sequence encodes CASTDLAGSYNEQFF.

The chain joins TRBV13 to TRBJ2-1; D ambiguous. CDR3 length equals 15 residues. The germline V and J ends were trimmed by 5 bases and 4 bases, with 15 bases remaining between them. Germline V gives CDR1 PRHDT, CDR2 FYEKMQ (reference sequence). CDR3 nucleotides: TGTGCCAGCAGCGCGACAAGGCCCTCTTACAATGAGCAGTTCTTC. Protein product: CASSATRPSYNEQFF.

The table lists this clonotype with a count of one. The chain is built from TRBV5-4 and TRBJ2-7; 7 nucleotides line up with TRBD1. The CDR3 is 14 amino acids. The ends lost 3 bases at V and 3 bases at J; junction bases unmatched: 6. Per germline, CDR1 SGHNT and CDR2 YYREEE (reference sequence). CDR3 loop: CASSYGTADYEQYF. CDR3 DNA sequence: TGTGCCAGCAGCTACGGGACAGCCGACTACGAGCAGTACTTC. The whole variable domain, filled in from reference TRBV5-4 and TRBJ2-7, reads ETGVTQSPTHLIKTRGQQVTLRCSSQSGHNTVSWYQQALGQGPQFIFQYYREEENGRGNFPPRFSGLQFPNYSSELNVNALELDDSALYLCASSYGTADYEQYFGPGTRLTVT.

The chain uses TRBV6-1 and TRBJ2-4; 15 positions match TRBD2. The germline V gene has CDR1 MNHNS and CDR2 SASEGT. The length of the CDR3 is 16 residues. V lost 5 bases to trimming and J lost 3 bases; unmatched junction nucleotides: 2. CDR3 loop: CASSRTSGRVKNIQYF. CDR3 in DNA: TGTGCCAGCAGTAGGACTAGCGGGAGGGTCAAAAACATTCAGTACTTC.

Only a few counts were recorded for this clonotype. The chain employs TRBV5-1 and TRBJ2-5, with D maybe TRBD1 (7 bases). Germline-derived CDR1 and CDR2 are SGHRS and YFSETQ. The CDR3 runs to 15 residues. Trimming pared 2 bases from V and 4 bases from J, leaving 15 bases between. The CDR3 DNA reads as TGCGCCAGCAGCTTTGGAGGGGGCGCCGTAGAGACCCAGTACTTC. Protein product: CASSFGGGAVETQYF.

This clonotype showed up many times. The chain combines TRBV7-2 with TRBJ2-3; D remains unclear. Germline CDR1 reads SGHTA; CDR2 reads FQGNSA. This CDR3 region has 14 residues. Trimming stripped 2 bases from V and 1 base from J, with 7 bases between. In nucleotides, the CDR3 is TGTGCCAGCAGCTTAATCGGAGGCACAGATACGCAGTATTTT. This translates into CASSLIGGTDTQYF.

This clonotype was recorded many times. This chain joins TRBV11-2 and TRBJ2-7, with TRBD1 as a possible D gene (7 bases). CDR3 length equals 18 residues. Germline V gene data show CDR1 as SGHAT and CDR2 as FQNNGV. Trimming took off 2 bases at V and 2 bases at J, with 22 bases between the two ends. The CDR3 nucleotides are TGTGCCAGCAGCTTAATACCCCCAAAGGGCAGGGGGGCCTACGAGCAGTACTTC. This sequence encodes CASSLIPPKGRGAYEQYF.

The sample holds many counts of this clonotype. CDR3 in amino acids: CASSRRVWGMNTEAFF. The CDR3 DNA follows: TGTGCCAGCAGCCGCCGGGTTTGGGGTATGAACACTGAAGCTTTCTTT. The rearrangement links TRBV7-2 to TRBJ1-1; no firm D call. V lost 5 bases, J lost 0 bases, and 16 bases lay in between. Germline V gene data show CDR1 as SGHTA and CDR2 as FQGNSA. The CDR3 spans 16 residues.

This clonotype was counted at least ten times. The chain employs TRBV7-9 and TRBJ1-1; tentative D call: TRBD1 (5 bases). Trimming took off 3 bases at V and 10 bases at J, with 15 bases between the two ends. CDR3 length equals 13 residues. Germline values: CDR1 SEHNR, CDR2 FQNEAQ (reference sequence). This CDR3 reads CASSLPAWDVAFF. DNA of the CDR3: TGTGCCAGCAGCTTGCCCGCCTGGGACGTAGCTTTCTTT. The entire variable domain, with the rest obtained from reference TRBV7-9 and TRBJ1-1, is as follows: DTGVSQNPRHKITKRGQNVTFRCDPISEHNRLYWYRQTLGQGPEFLTYFQNEAQLEKSRLLSDRFSAERPKGSFSTLEIQRTEQGDSAMYLCASSLPAWDVAFFGQGTRLTVV.

This clonotype was seen many times. V usage is TRBV7-9 and J usage is TRBJ2-7; possible D gene TRBD1, 6 bases. The length of the CDR3 is 14 residues. Germline V lookup: CDR1 SEHNR, CDR2 FQNEAQ (reference sequence). Trimming shortened V by 1 base and J by 3 bases, and 10 bases separated the two germline ends. This CDR3 is CASSLGFRGYEQYF. The CDR3 DNA reads as TGTGCCAGCAGCTTAGGGTTCAGGGGCTACGAGCAGTACTTC.

A few counts support this clonotype. The chain has TRBV24-1 and TRBJ2-7, with unresolved D. The CDR3 covers 13 residues. Germline V CDR1 and CDR2: KGHDR, SFDVKD. The V end lost 5 bases, the J end lost 0 bases, and 7 bases lay between the germline ends. As DNA, the CDR3 is TGTGCCACCAGTGGGAGTAGCTCCTACGAGCAGTACTTC. Translating gives CATSGSSSYEQYF.

A note on this clonotype: The junction differs from germline at one of its ends, possibly a read error. The V gene is TRBV30, the J gene TRBJ2-1; weak D call: TRBD1 (6 bases). The CDR3 consists of 14 residues. Germline loops: CDR1 GTSNPN, CDR2 SVGIG (reference sequence). CDR3 nucleotides: TGTGCCGGAACTAGGGGGAGCTCCTGCAATGAGCAGTTCTTC. It translates to CAGTRGSSCNEQFF. Together with reference TRBV30 and TRBJ2-1, the CDR3 gives the full variable domain: SQTIHQWPATLVQPVGSPLSLECTVEGTSNPNLYWYRQAAGRGLQLLFYSVGIGQISSEVPQNLSASRPQDRQFILSSKKLLLSDSGFYLCAGTRGSSCNEQFFGPGTRLTVL.

With regard to this clonotype: This could be a read error, since a much larger clone is one nucleotide away. Because it lacks the conserved phenylalanine or tryptophan at the end, this CDR3 is likely a read error. The genes are TRBV15 and TRBJ2-1; D not resolved. The CDR3 spans 15 residues. V lost 1 base and J 2 bases, leaving 9 bases between the germline ends. Germline CDR1 reads LNHNV; CDR2 reads YYDKDF (reference sequence). In DNA, the CDR3 is TGTGCCACCAGCAGAGCTGTGGCTCCCTACAATGAGCAGTTCTTA. This sequence encodes CATSRAVAPYNEQFL.

The sample holds a few counts of this clonotype. The genes are TRBV6-2 or TRBV6-3 and TRBJ2-1; TRBD2 might be the D (6 bases). V lost 0 bases to trimming and J lost 4 bases, with 19 bases between them. The germline V gene encodes CDR1 MNHEY and CDR2 SVGEGT. The CDR3 sequence is 18 residues long. CDR3 nucleotides: TGTGCCAGCAGTTACTCGATCTCCGGGCTAGCGACTTACAATGAGCAGTTCTTC. This sequence encodes CASSYSISGLATYNEQFF.

This chain joins TRBV6-5 and TRBJ2-1; 8 bases agree with TRBD2. The V gene end was trimmed by 2 bases and the J gene end by 3 bases; junction bases not matched to a gene: 12. This CDR3 region has 18 residues. The germline V gene encodes CDR1 MNHEY and CDR2 SVGAGI. The CDR3 bases are TGTGCCAGCAGTTACAACCCCACCCGGGGGGGTGGCTACAATGAGCAGTTCTTC. Amino acid sequence: CASSYNPTRGGGYNEQFF.

The DNA of the CDR3 is TGTGCCAGCAGTTTTCTAGTCCACGAGCAGTACTTC. It codes for CASSFLVHEQYF. V gene TRBV6-2 or TRBV6-3 combines with J gene TRBJ2-7, with D unresolved. From germline, CDR1 is MNHEY and CDR2 SVGEGT. Trimming cost V 4 bases and J 5 bases, with 9 bases left between them. This CDR3 spans 12 amino acids.

At least ten counts were recorded for this clonotype. The genes are TRBV27 and TRBJ2-4; 8 bases agree with TRBD2. Looked up from germline, CDR1 is MNHEY and CDR2 is SMNVEV (reference sequence). The length of the CDR3 is 16 residues. V shed 2 bases and J 1 base; nucleotides not matched to a gene: 4. The CDR3 region is CASSLGRGGAKNIQYF. The CDR3 DNA reads as TGTGCCAGCAGTTTAGGTCGGGGGGGGGCCAAAAACATTCAGTACTTC.

This clonotype was detected only a few times. The chain links TRBV18 to TRBJ2-1, with D possibly matching TRBD2 (6 bases). Germline V lookup: CDR1 KGHSH, CDR2 LQKENI. This CDR3 comprises 14 residues. V was cut by 3 bases and J by 6 bases, with 12 bases left in between. DNA for the CDR3: TGTGCCAGCTCACCTTTTCAGGAGGGCAATGAGCAGTTCTTC. It is translated as CASSPFQEGNEQFF.

The V call is TRBV7-9, the J call TRBJ2-3; D not resolved. Trimming took off 1 base at V and 9 bases at J, with 11 bases between the two ends. The germline V gene encodes CDR1 SEHNR and CDR2 FQNEAQ (reference sequence). This CDR3 is 13 amino acids long. CDR3 sequence: CASSLDSERTQYF. The CDR3 bases are TGTGCCAGCAGCTTAGACAGCGAACGCACGCAGTATTTT.

This clonotype was counted many times. This sequence joins TRBV29-1 and TRBJ2-5; D possibly corresponds to TRBD2 (6 bases). This CDR3 is 16 amino acids long. The germline V gene has CDR1 SQVTM and CDR2 ANQGSEA. The V end was cut by 0 bases, the J end by 7 bases, with 21 bases between. The CDR3 region is CSVEDPRLTVGGTQYF. The CDR3 nucleotides are TGCAGCGTTGAAGATCCCAGACTGACGGTGGGGGGGACCCAGTACTTC. Drawing the rest from reference TRBV29-1 and TRBJ2-5, the complete variable domain is SAVISQKPSRDICQRGTSLTIQCQVDSQVTMMFWYRQQPGQSLTLIATANQGSEATYESGFVIDKFPISRPNLTFSTLTVSNMSPEDSSIYLCSVEDPRLTVGGTQYFGPGTRLLVL.

The CDR3 DNA follows: TGTGCCAGTTGCGAAAATTGGGGAGGCGCTGAAGCTTTCTTT. It translates to CASCENWGGAEAFF. The gene calls are TRBV19 and TRBJ1-1; D gene ambiguous. The germline V gene encodes CDR1 LNHDA and CDR2 SQIVND (reference sequence). The germline V and J ends were trimmed by 8 bases and 6 bases, with 19 bases remaining between them. The CDR3 loop spans 14 amino acids.